The 28 T cell receptor beta chains reported below all come from one sample, sequenced in a study of cytomegalovirus exposure and HLA in healthy donors. Primers: 60 Vbeta forward and 13 Jbeta reverse. Assay: immunoSEQ multiplex PCR; the TCRdb copy retains only in-frame clones and omits some. Among 100,000 to 150,000 clones listed, 70% to 85% were seen once. Sequenced material: PBMCs. The receptors shown here come from a man aged 35 to 55 in good health and CMV-seropositive.

This clone was detected a few times. J is TRBJ1-6 and V is TRBV11-1; TRBD1 aligns across 11 bases. Germline V gene sequence: CDR1 SGHAT, CDR2 FQDESV (reference sequence). V lost 1 base to trimming and J lost 9 bases; unmatched junction nucleotides: 5. The CDR3 extends over 16 amino acids. The CDR3 sequence is CASSLDVGTGGSPLHF. The CDR3 DNA reads as TGTGCCAGCAGCTTAGATGTCGGGACAGGGGGTTCACCCCTCCACTTT.

The chain uses TRBV21-1 and TRBJ1-2; TRBD1, the table's D call, was not compared with the DNA. TRBV21-1 constitutes a pseudogene. The CDR3 contains 14 residues. CDR3 in amino acids: CASRDNQGHDGYTF. In DNA, the CDR3 is TGTGCCAGCCGCGACAATCAGGGTCATGACGGCTACACCTTC.

This chain uses TRBV6-1 with TRBJ1-1; D remains ambiguous. The CDR3 covers 15 residues. The V end lost 0 bases, the J end lost 2 bases, and 10 bases lay between the germline ends. The germline CDR1 and CDR2 sequences are MNHNS and SASEGT. For the CDR3, the DNA is TGTGCCAGCAGTGAAGCCACCGGGGTCAACACTGAAGCTTTCTTT. It yields the protein CASSEATGVNTEAFF.

The rearrangement joins TRBV27 to TRBJ2-3; perhaps TRBD2 as D (5 bases). There are 12 residues in the CDR3. V was cut by 6 bases and J by 2 bases, with 6 bases left in between. Germline V lookup: CDR1 MNHEY, CDR2 SMNVEV (reference sequence). CDR3 in DNA: TGTGCCAGCAGACGGGACACAGATACGCAGTATTTT. Amino acid sequence: CASRRDTDTQYF.

This clone has only a few counts. The rearrangement links TRBV5-1 to TRBJ2-5, with D possibly matching TRBD2 (6 bases). V was shortened by 4 bases and J by 0 bases, with 7 bases between the two germline ends. Germline lookup yields CDR1 SGHRS and CDR2 YFSETQ. This CDR3 is 13 amino acids long. CDR3 region: CASSPGDQETQYF. The CDR3 bases are TGCGCCAGCAGCCCGGGGGACCAAGAGACCCAGTACTTC.

This chain joins TRBV30 and TRBJ2-1; 9 bases are a match to TRBD2. V lost 7 bases, J lost 7 bases, and 11 bases stayed unmatched. CDR1 GTSNPN and CDR2 SVGIG come from the germline V gene (reference sequence). The CDR3 runs 14 residues. Here the CDR3 reads CALEGGLAKNEQFF. In nucleotides, the CDR3 is TGTGCCTTAGAGGGGGGACTAGCCAAGAATGAGCAGTTCTTC. Variable domain in full (rest from reference TRBV30 and TRBJ2-1): SQTIHQWPATLVQPVGSPLSLECTVEGTSNPNLYWYRQAAGRGLQLLFYSVGIGQISSEVPQNLSASRPQDRQFILSSKKLLLSDSGFYLCALEGGLAKNEQFFGPGTRLTVL.

This clone was counted a single time. The gene calls are TRBV28 and TRBJ1-3; possibly TRBD1 for D (5 bases). This CDR3 contains 16 residues. The V and J ends lost 11 bases and 0 bases respectively, with 20 bases between them. Looked up from germline, CDR1 is MDHEN and CDR2 is SYDVKM. The CDR3 DNA reads TGTGCCGGGGCTCCCGGGGGTGAGGCCTCTGGAAACACCATATATTTT. Translating it yields CAGAPGGEASGNTIYF.

The genes are TRBV7-7 and TRBJ2-2, with TRBD1 identical over 7 bases. CDR1 and CDR2 from the germline V gene are SSHAT and FNYEAQ (reference sequence). There are 14 residues in the CDR3. J gave up 2 bases and V 8 bases, and 5 bases lay outside the gene matches. The CDR3 reads CASGTVGNTGELFF. CDR3 in DNA: TGTGCCAGCGGGACAGTCGGCAACACCGGGGAGCTGTTTTTT.

This chain uses TRBV30 with TRBJ2-2, with 7 nucleotides matching TRBD1. Per germline, CDR1 GTSNPN and CDR2 SVGIG (reference sequence). The CDR3 loop spans 15 amino acids. After removal of 0 bases from V and 6 bases from J, the junction contained 7 bases not matched to a gene. CDR3 amino acids: CAWSVQTGAAGELFF. As DNA, the CDR3 is TGTGCCTGGAGTGTACAAACAGGGGCGGCCGGGGAGCTGTTTTTT.

The chain carries TRBV7-2 and TRBJ2-5, with TRBD2 matching 11 bases. There are 17 residues in the CDR3. Trimming took 4 bases from V and 4 from J; bases not matched to a gene: 11. Germline V gene data show CDR1 as SGHTA and CDR2 as FQGNSA. DNA of the CDR3: TGTGCCAGCAGCTCGGGGGCACTAGCGGGAGTTCGAGAGACCCAGTACTTC. Its translation: CASSSGALAGVRETQYF.

The chain links TRBV7-2 to TRBJ2-5; TRBD1 matches at 7 bases. The junction had 8 bases not matched to a gene; V was cut back by 5 bases and J by 5 bases. Germline V gene data show CDR1 as SGHTA and CDR2 as FQGNSA. The CDR3 contains 14 residues. The CDR3 sequence: CASSRTGARETQYF. The CDR3 DNA sequence: TGTGCCAGCAGCCGTACAGGGGCCCGGGAGACCCAGTACTTC.

The chain is built from TRBV30 and TRBJ2-2, with D tentatively TRBD1 (5 bases). Trimming left V 5 bases short and J 3 bases short, with 10 bases between. Germline loops: CDR1 GTSNPN, CDR2 SVGIG (reference sequence). The CDR3 runs 13 residues. This chain's CDR3 is CAWETEDTGELFF. The DNA for the CDR3 is TGTGCCTGGGAGACAGAAGACACCGGGGAGCTGTTTTTT.

The CDR3 bases are TGTGCCAGCAGCCCCGGACTAGCGGGAGGTACTAGCACAGATACGCAGTATTTT. Residues: CASSPGLAGGTSTDTQYF. The V and J genes are TRBV9 and TRBJ2-3; 14 positions match TRBD2. Germline lookup yields CDR1 SGDLS and CDR2 YYNGEE. Germline trimming cut 4 bases from V and 0 bases from J; bases unmatched to any gene: 7. The CDR3 sequence is 18 residues long.

The CDR3 DNA is TGTGCCAGCAGTTACCTAGGGACTAGCAGAGCCTACGAGCAGTACTTC. Translating it yields CASSYLGTSRAYEQYF. This chain joins TRBV6-5 and TRBJ2-7; 9 nucleotides align to TRBD2. After removal of 2 bases from V and 2 bases from J, the junction contained 7 bases not matched to a gene. Germline V CDR1 and CDR2: MNHEY, SVGAGI. This CDR3 has 16 residues.

The chain combines TRBV2 with TRBJ2-7, with TRBD2 matching over 11 bases. V was pared by 2 bases and J by 6 bases, with 3 bases of the junction left unmatched. The CDR3 is made up of 14 amino acids. Germline assignment: CDR1 SNHLY and CDR2 FYNNEI. The CDR3 sequence: CASSEPGLAAEQYF. CDR3 sequence (DNA): TGTGCCAGCAGTGAACCGGGACTAGCGGCCGAGCAGTACTTC.

The V gene is TRBV11-2, the J gene TRBJ1-4; 10 nucleotides agree with TRBD1. The CDR3 is made up of 15 amino acids. V was clipped by 5 bases and J by 6 bases; unmatched bases: 6. CDR1 and CDR2 (germline): SGHAT, FQNNGV. CDR3 sequence: CASSPRGTGDEKLFF. In nucleotides, the CDR3 is TGTGCCAGCAGCCCTAGGGGGACAGGGGATGAAAAACTGTTTTTT. Based on the CDR3 plus reference TRBV11-2 and TRBJ1-4, the full variable domain is EAGVAQSPRYKIIEKRQSVAFWCNPISGHATLYWYQQILGQGPKLLIQFQNNGVVDDSQLPKDRFSAERLKGVDSTLKIQPAKLEDSAVYLCASSPRGTGDEKLFFGSGTQLSVL.

The chain employs TRBV7-9 and TRBJ2-6; D gene uncertain. The germline V gene encodes CDR1 SEHNR and CDR2 FQNEAQ (reference sequence). This CDR3 contains 15 residues. V lost 4 bases and J 1 base, leaving 8 bases between the germline ends. The CDR3 sequence is CASSWHNSGANVLTF. In DNA form, the CDR3 reads TGTGCCAGCAGCTGGCACAATTCTGGGGCCAACGTCCTGACTTTC.

This sequence joins TRBV9 and TRBJ2-1, with D possibly TRBD2 on 6 matching bases. Germline CDR1 is SGDLS and CDR2 is YYNGEE. V was pared by 3 bases and J by 6 bases, with 13 bases between. The CDR3 is 14 amino acids. The CDR3 protein is CASSAAGTLNEQFF. DNA of the CDR3: TGTGCCAGCAGCGCCGCCGGGACTCTCAATGAGCAGTTCTTC.

The CDR3 coding sequence is TGTGCCAGCCGAACAGGGGTCAGCTCTGGAAACACCATATATTTT. This encodes CASRTGVSSGNTIYF. This chain connects TRBV21-1 to TRBJ1-3; the DNA was not used to check the table's D call, TRBD1. TRBV21-1 is recorded as a pseudogene. This CDR3 comprises 15 residues.

The chain joins TRBV9 to TRBJ1-4, with D perhaps matching TRBD1 (5 bases). The V end was cut by 0 bases, the J end by 3 bases, with 9 bases between. The length of the CDR3 is 15 residues. Germline values: CDR1 SGDLS, CDR2 YYNGEE. The CDR3 loop is CASSVVPGPNEKLFF. Here the CDR3 DNA reads TGTGCCAGCAGCGTAGTCCCAGGGCCTAATGAAAAACTGTTTTTT.

The V call is TRBV11-1, the J call TRBJ1-2; TRBD1 might be the D (5 bases). The CDR3 sequence is 15 residues long. Trimming stripped 5 bases from V and 6 bases from J, with 19 bases between. Germline CDR1 is SGHAT and CDR2 is FQDESV (reference sequence). The CDR3 reads CASSPRGGLTDGYTF. CDR3 DNA sequence: TGTGCCAGCAGCCCCCGTGGGGGGTTAACCGATGGCTACACCTTC. Combining the CDR3 with reference TRBV11-1 and TRBJ1-2 gives the whole variable domain EAEVAQSPRYKITEKSQAVAFWCDPISGHATLYWYRQILGQGPELLVQFQDESVVDDSQLPKDRFSAERLKGVDSTLKIQPAELGDSAMYLCASSPRGGLTDGYTFGSGTRLTVV.

This clone came up once. The chain is built from TRBV11-2 and TRBJ1-3; 9 bases map to TRBD1. CDR3 length equals 13 residues. The V segment lost 7 bases and the J segment 6 bases; nucleotides outside the gene matches: 4. Looked up from germline, CDR1 is SGHAT and CDR2 is FQNNGV. The CDR3 loop reads CASTWTGENTIYF. CDR3 DNA sequence: TGTGCCAGCACCTGGACAGGGGAAAACACCATATATTTT.

V usage is TRBV27 and J usage is TRBJ1-4; D is perhaps TRBD1 (6 bases). The germline V gene has CDR1 MNHEY and CDR2 SMNVEV (reference sequence). Trimming left V 10 bases short and J 5 bases short, with 17 bases between. The CDR3 has 14 residues. CDR3 in amino acids: CATARQVSNEKLFF. The CDR3 region has the DNA TGTGCCACCGCCCGACAGGTTTCGAATGAAAAACTGTTTTTT.

The chain recombines TRBV7-9 with TRBJ1-1, with 7 bases aligning to TRBD1. Per germline, CDR1 SEHNR and CDR2 FQNEAQ (reference sequence). The CDR3 extends over 14 amino acids. V trimming: 7 bases; J trimming: 4 bases; junction bases outside the gene matches: 9. The CDR3: CASIETGLGTEAFF. The CDR3 region has the DNA TGTGCCAGCATCGAGACAGGGCTGGGCACTGAAGCTTTCTTT.

The rearrangement joins TRBV7-2 to TRBJ2-7; the D gene is possibly TRBD1 (6 bases). The CDR3 loop spans 15 amino acids. The V end was cut by 3 bases, the J end by 2 bases, with 14 bases between. The germline V gene has CDR1 SGHTA and CDR2 FQGNSA. The CDR3 region is CASSFRGQGTYEQYF. Here the CDR3 DNA reads TGTGCCAGCAGCTTCCGAGGGCAGGGGACCTACGAGCAGTACTTC.

This chain uses TRBV11-2 with TRBJ1-5; no definite D call. Trimming took off 0 bases at V and 1 base at J, with 13 bases between the two ends. CDR1 and CDR2 (germline): SGHAT, FQNNGV. The CDR3 has 17 residues. The CDR3 protein is CASSLDRGGNSNQPQHF. The CDR3 bases are TGTGCCAGCAGCTTAGATCGGGGAGGGAACAGCAATCAGCCCCAGCATTTT.

The chain carries TRBV30 and TRBJ1-6, with 9 bases lining up with TRBD1. Germline V gives CDR1 GTSNPN, CDR2 SVGIG (reference sequence). The V segment lost 5 bases and the J segment 8 bases; nucleotides outside the gene matches: 7. The CDR3 consists of 14 residues. CDR3 residues: CAWGYTGGYSPLHF. DNA of the CDR3: TGTGCCTGGGGTTACACAGGGGGCTATTCACCCCTCCACTTT.

The V gene is TRBV18, the J gene TRBJ1-5, with D maybe TRBD1 (5 bases). Trimming stripped 3 bases from V and 6 bases from J, with 6 bases between. This CDR3 comprises 12 residues. CDR1 and CDR2 (germline): KGHSH, LQKENI. The CDR3 DNA follows: TGTGCCAGCTCACCTACAGGTCAGCCCCAGCATTTT. As protein: CASSPTGQPQHF.